Listed here is a single T cell receptor (beta chain). Its specificity is not known. This entry comes from a study of cytomegalovirus exposure and HLA in healthy donors. Study-wide context: One earlier analysis, a look at 200 million or so T cells, found about 110 million unique TCR beta sequences.

Use of 60 Vbeta and 13 Jbeta primers characterized the PCR. Profiled with immunoSEQ multiplex PCR; TCRdb holds only in-frame clones, not every one. The table lists 100,000 to 120,000 clones, 60% to 85% of them singletons. Donors were ostensibly healthy at sampling, although undocumented immune exposures were probable. Study results and limitations: TCR beta chains numbering some 160 were designated cytomegalovirus-associated.

Per the germline V gene, CDR1 is SGDLS and CDR2 is YYNGEE. Trimming took 3 bases from V and 4 from J, leaving 19 bases between them. CDR3 length equals 16 residues. This sequence was found in a woman aged 55-69 years in good health and CMV-seropositive. The sample comprised PBMCs. The chain recombines TRBV9 with TRBJ1-2; D possibly corresponds to TRBD1 (6 bases). The CDR3 protein is CASSAQSRGPLYGYTF. As DNA, the CDR3 is TGTGCCAGCAGCGCACAATCGCGGGGGCCTCTCTATGGCTACACCTTC.